A single sample gave rise to the 25 T cell receptor beta chains below, sequenced in a study of shared clonotypes between healthy human individuals. Sequencing was performed with immunoSEQ multiplex PCR; in TCRdb, only in-frame clones are kept and a portion is missing. The repertoire holds about 2.4 million clones, with 93% as singletons. Sequencing input: naive CD4+ T cells from PBMCs. Subset reported: CD45RA+ positively selected. Receptors were obtained from a man aged 18 to 35 in good health. Some clones in this sample may be carry-over from other donors' samples.

The J gene is TRBJ2-1, the V gene TRBV14; D ambiguous. The V end was cut by 0 bases, the J end by 2 bases, with 11 bases between. Germline lookup yields CDR1 SGHDN and CDR2 FVKESK. The CDR3 runs 16 residues. The CDR3 sequence: CASSQDPPVAYNEQFF. The CDR3, as DNA: TGTGCCAGCAGCCAAGACCCCCCGGTTGCCTACAATGAGCAGTTCTTC.

The chain uses TRBV5-1 and TRBJ1-2; the match to TRBD1 covers 7 bases. Germline CDR1 reads SGHRS; CDR2 reads YFSETQ. Trimming at V came to 2 bases and at J to 8 bases, leaving 9 bases not matched to a gene. The CDR3 spans 14 residues. As DNA, the CDR3 is TGCGCCAGCAGCTTAGGGGGCGAGTACGAGGGCTACACCTTC. Its protein is CASSLGGEYEGYTF.

The rearrangement joins TRBV4-2 to TRBJ1-5; D possibly corresponds to TRBD1 (5 bases). Trimming pared 1 base from V and 4 bases from J, leaving 11 bases between. The length of the CDR3 is 15 residues. Germline V gene data show CDR1 as LGHNA and CDR2 as YNFKEQ. The CDR3 spells CASSQASGINQPQHF. For the CDR3, the DNA is TGTGCCAGCAGCCAAGCATCAGGGATAAATCAGCCCCAGCATTTT.

J is TRBJ2-1 and V is TRBV7-3, with 13 bases fitting TRBD2. CDR1 and CDR2 from the germline V gene are SGHTA and FQGTGA. This CDR3 has 15 amino acids. Trimming removed 3 bases from V and 10 bases from J; junction bases left unmatched: 6. This CDR3 is CASSFGLAGVGEQFF. The CDR3 DNA sequence: TGTGCCAGCAGCTTCGGACTAGCGGGAGTGGGAGAGCAGTTCTTC.

The V and J genes are TRBV6-1 and TRBJ2-1; TRBD2 matches at 12 bases. The CDR3 runs to 17 residues. V lost 3 bases, J lost 1 base, and 4 bases stayed unmatched. In germline, CDR1 is MNHNS, CDR2 SASEGT. CDR3 nucleotide sequence: TGTGCCAGCAGTGAGACGACTAGCGGGAGATCCTACAATGAGCAGTTCTTC. The encoded protein is CASSETTSGRSYNEQFF.

This chain joins TRBV14 and TRBJ2-5, with TRBD2 matching over 8 bases. Germline lookup yields CDR1 SGHDN and CDR2 FVKESK. The CDR3 is made up of 14 amino acids. Trimming at V came to 6 bases and at J to 5 bases, leaving 8 bases not matched to a gene. The CDR3 region has the DNA TGTGCCAGCAGGGAATCGGCGGGGGGCGAGACCCAGTACTTC. Its translation: CASRESAGGETQYF.

This clone was picked up one time. The chain links TRBV27 to TRBJ2-5, with 16 bases lining up with TRBD2. The CDR3 is 20 amino acids. Germline V gene sequence: CDR1 MNHEY, CDR2 SMNVEV (reference sequence). Germline trimming cut 4 bases from V and 2 bases from J; bases unmatched to any gene: 13. The CDR3 bases are TGTGCCAGCAGTTCCGGAGGCAGGGGACTAGCGGGAGGGAAACAAGAGACCCAGTACTTC. It specifies CASSSGGRGLAGGKQETQYF.

The chain is built from TRBV5-1 and TRBJ2-7; 7 bases agree with TRBD2. This CDR3 has 16 residues. J was trimmed by 4 bases and V by 7 bases; bases with no gene match: 17. Germline lookup yields CDR1 SGHRS and CDR2 YFSETQ. CDR3 sequence (DNA): TGCGCCAGCGGCCCCGCGGGCGAGCGGGGATTGTACGAGCAGTACTTC. Encoded protein: CASGPAGERGLYEQYF.

As regards this clone: Other nucleotide sequences from this sample produce the same CDR3. The chain joins TRBV28 to TRBJ2-7; 10 nucleotides align to TRBD2. The trim removed 4 bases at V and 2 bases at J, leaving 8 bases unmatched. Germline CDR1 MDHEN, CDR2 SYDVKM. The CDR3 totals 16 residues. The CDR3 bases are TGTGCCAGCAGTTCCCCTCGGACTAGCGGTACCTACGAGCAGTACTTC. This gives the protein CASSSPRTSGTYEQYF.

The chain employs TRBV27 and TRBJ2-5; D ambiguous. The CDR3 length is 10 residues. Trimming took off 10 bases at V and 5 bases at J, with 8 bases between the two ends. Germline assignment: CDR1 MNHEY and CDR2 SMNVEV (reference sequence). The CDR3 DNA is TGTGCCACCTCCTCGGAGACCCAGTACTTC. Translating gives CATSSETQYF.

The V call is TRBV9, the J call TRBJ2-7; D perhaps matches TRBD2 (5 bases). This CDR3 comprises 14 residues. Germline CDR1 is SGDLS and CDR2 is YYNGEE. V lost 0 bases and J lost 1, with 8 bases in between. Here the CDR3 reads CASSVADYSYEQYF. The CDR3, as DNA: TGTGCCAGCAGCGTAGCTGACTATTCCTACGAGCAGTACTTC.

This clone was seen a handful of times. This sample includes further DNA sequences coding for the same CDR3. The chain employs TRBV7-3 and TRBJ2-2; D not certain. V was clipped by 3 bases and J by 2 bases, with 4 bases between them. Per the germline V gene, CDR1 is SGHTA and CDR2 is FQGTGA. The CDR3 has 13 residues. Written as DNA, the CDR3 is TGTGCCAGCAGCTTTAAAAACACCGGGGAGCTGTTTTTT. The encoded protein is CASSFKNTGELFF. Full variable domain (rest looked up from reference TRBV7-3 and TRBJ2-2): GAGVSQTPSNKVTEKGKYVELRCDPISGHTALYWYRQSLGQGPEFLIYFQGTGAADDSGLPNDRFFAVRPEGSVSTLKIQRTERGDSAVYLCASSFKNTGELFFGEGSRLTVL.

V and J are TRBV19 and TRBJ1-1; D not resolved. V shed 3 bases and J shed 3 bases, with 14 bases lying between them. The CDR3 extends over 15 amino acids. Germline V CDR1 and CDR2: LNHDA, SQIVND (reference sequence). CDR3 sequence: CASSILGGTHTEAFF. DNA of the CDR3: TGTGCCAGTAGTATTCTCGGTGGCACCCACACTGAAGCTTTCTTT.

V usage is TRBV5-6 and J usage is TRBJ2-1; TRBD1 aligns across 10 bases. The CDR3 loop spans 15 amino acids. With 4 bases clipped from V and 9 bases from J, the junction kept 10 bases outside the gene matches. The germline gives CDR1 SGHDT, CDR2 YYEEEE. The CDR3 nucleotides read TGTGCCAGCAGCGCTGGGACAGGGGTTTTCGGTGAGCAGTTCTTC. This sequence encodes CASSAGTGVFGEQFF.

With regard to this clone: Other DNA sequences in this sample translate to the same CDR3. The chain joins TRBV30 to TRBJ2-1, with D maybe TRBD1 (5 bases). Per the germline V gene, CDR1 is GTSNPN and CDR2 is SVGIG (reference sequence). Trimming pared 4 bases from V and 3 bases from J, leaving 10 bases between. The CDR3 covers 13 residues. CDR3 DNA: TGTGCCTGGAATAGGGGTAGCTACAATGAGCAGTTCTTC. This codes for CAWNRGSYNEQFF.

The chain couples TRBV27 to TRBJ2-7, with 8 nucleotides matching TRBD1. CDR1 is MNHEY, CDR2 SMNVEV, per germline (reference sequence). J lost 2 bases, V lost 5 bases, and 8 bases had no gene match. The CDR3 loop spans 15 amino acids. The CDR3 sequence: CASSMDRVRPYEQYF. CDR3 DNA: TGTGCCAGCAGTATGGACAGGGTAAGGCCCTACGAGCAGTACTTC.

A word on this clone: Other DNA sequences within the sample encode an identical CDR3. The V gene is TRBV11-2, the J gene TRBJ2-3; unclear D gene. Per germline, CDR1 SGHAT and CDR2 FQNNGV. V dropped 1 base and J dropped 1 base, with 6 bases sitting between them. This CDR3 has 14 residues. CDR3 bases: TGTGCCAGCAGCTTAGGGCAGGGCACAGATACGCAGTATTTT. It encodes CASSLGQGTDTQYF.

CDR3 amino acids: CASSKALQNTEAFF. The CDR3 DNA sequence: TGTGCCAGCAGTAAGGCCCTTCAGAACACTGAAGCTTTCTTT. The gene calls are TRBV6-6 and TRBJ1-1; unclear D gene. The CDR3 totals 14 residues. CDR1 and CDR2 (germline): MNHNY, SVGAGI (reference sequence). V was cut by 5 bases and J by 1 base, with 11 bases left in between.

The gene calls are TRBV28 and TRBJ2-1, with D tentatively TRBD2 (5 bases). V was shortened by 10 bases and J by 9 bases, with 7 bases between the two germline ends. The CDR3 runs to 9 residues. The germline V gene encodes CDR1 MDHEN and CDR2 SYDVKM. DNA for the CDR3: TGTGCCACCGGAGGTGAGCAGTTCTTC. Residues: CATGGEQFF.

This clone has just a few counts. V usage is TRBV5-1 and J usage is TRBJ1-4, with a tentative D call TRBD1 (5 bases). The CDR3 length is 14 residues. Germline values: CDR1 SGHRS, CDR2 YFSETQ. The V end was cut by 4 bases, the J end by 10 bases, with 17 bases between. The CDR3 DNA is TGCGCCAGCAGCCCGGACATGCGAGTAGGAAAACTGTTTTTT. It codes for CASSPDMRVGKLFF.

The V call is TRBV11-3, the J call TRBJ2-3; D unclear. CDR3 size: 14 residues. Trimming left V 1 base short and J 4 bases short, with 9 bases between. CDR1 SGHNT and CDR2 YENEEA come from the germline V gene. The CDR3: CASSLARGSDTQYF. The CDR3 nucleotides are TGTGCCAGCAGCTTAGCGCGAGGCTCAGATACGCAGTATTTT.

This clone was detected a few times. The rearrangement links TRBV2 to TRBJ2-1, with 8 bases fitting TRBD2. The germline CDR1 and CDR2 sequences are SNHLY and FYNNEI. The V and J ends lost 2 bases and 9 bases, in that order; junction bases with no gene match: 6. CDR3 size: 14 residues. The CDR3 DNA follows: TGTGCCAGCAGTGAAAAGGGACTAGGAGGTGAGCAGTTCTTC. This sequence encodes CASSEKGLGGEQFF.

This chain uses TRBV15 with TRBJ2-7; D may be TRBD2 (6 bases). The V gene lost 3 bases and the J gene lost 3 bases, with 18 bases spanning the gap. The CDR3 runs to 16 residues. Germline-derived CDR1 and CDR2 are LNHNV and YYDKDF (reference sequence). As DNA, the CDR3 is TGTGCCACCAGCAGGCCACCGCCGGAGGGGCTCTACGAGCAGTACTTC. It encodes CATSRPPPEGLYEQYF.

Comments on this clone: Within the sample, other DNA sequences also encode this same CDR3. This chain connects TRBV7-9 to TRBJ2-3, with TRBD1 matching 11 bases. The trim removed 0 bases at V and 6 bases at J, leaving 2 bases unmatched. CDR1 and CDR2 from the germline V gene are SEHNR and FQNEAQ (reference sequence). This CDR3 region has 15 residues. The CDR3 spells CASSLAGTGGDTQYF. The DNA of the CDR3 is TGTGCCAGCAGCTTAGCGGGGACAGGGGGGGATACGCAGTATTTT.

V and J are TRBV2 and TRBJ2-7; D not resolved. The CDR3 is 15 residues long. The germline CDR1 and CDR2 sequences are SNHLY and FYNNEI. Trimming pared 0 bases from V and 3 bases from J, leaving 12 bases between. The CDR3, as DNA: TGTGCCAGCAGTGAAGCTACGACGGAAGTCTACGAGCAGTACTTC. This codes for CASSEATTEVYEQYF. Drawing the rest from reference TRBV2 and TRBJ2-7, the complete variable domain is EPEVTQTPSHQVTQMGQEVILRCVPISNHLYFYWYRQILGQKVEFLVSFYNNEISEKSEIFDDQFSVERPDGSNFTLKIRSTKLEDSAMYFCASSEATTEVYEQYFGPGTRLTVT.